The clone carrying this T cell receptor beta chain came up once. Its antigen remains unidentified. The sort gate was single viable CD3+CD4+CD8-CD45RO+ cells for memory CD4+ T cells. This sample was taken from a study of memory CD4+ T cells and cytomegalovirus serostatus. Study-level points and caveats: Suggested: most of the CMV-linked TCR signature lies in CD4+ memory cells. Of approximately 160 reported CMV TCRbeta sequences, about 70 were found in memory CD4+ repertoires.

Germline-derived CDR1 and CDR2 are SEHNR and FQNEAQ (reference sequence). CDR3 length: 12 residues. Assay: immunoSEQ multiplex PCR; the TCRdb copy retains only in-frame clones and omits some. The sample lists some 54,000 clones; around 83% were seen once. The origin of this receptor is an adult in good health and CMV-seropositive. The sample taken for sequencing was memory CD4+ T cells from blood. This chain uses TRBV7-9 with TRBJ2-5; D is uncertain. The J call may be mistaken, given a closer DNA end match to TRBJ2-7. CDR3 region: CASSSSLYEQYF. Written as DNA, the CDR3 is TGTGCCAGCAGCTCTTCCCTCTACGAGCAGTACTTC.